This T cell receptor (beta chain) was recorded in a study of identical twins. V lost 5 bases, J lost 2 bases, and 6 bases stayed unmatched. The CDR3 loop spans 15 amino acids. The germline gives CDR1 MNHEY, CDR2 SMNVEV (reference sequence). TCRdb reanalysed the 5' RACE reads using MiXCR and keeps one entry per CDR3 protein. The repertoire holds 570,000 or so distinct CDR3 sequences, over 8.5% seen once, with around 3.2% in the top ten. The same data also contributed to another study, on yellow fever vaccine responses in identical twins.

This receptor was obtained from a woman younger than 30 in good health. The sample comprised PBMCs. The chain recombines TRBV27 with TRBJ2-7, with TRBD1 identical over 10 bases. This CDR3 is CASSGMTGGAYEQYF. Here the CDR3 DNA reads TGTGCCAGCAGTGGGATGACAGGGGGCGCCTACGAGCAGTACTTC.